This TCR beta chain was retrieved from a study of CD8 T cells in ankylosing spondylitis. CDR1 and CDR2 (germline): SGHRS, YFSETQ. The V gene end was trimmed by 3 bases and the J gene end by 4 bases; junction bases not matched to a gene: 3. The CDR3 consists of 15 residues. Library preparation for TCR beta used quantitative 5'-RACE with molecular barcodes. TCRdb fed the 5' RACE reads into MiXCR, producing one record per CDR3 protein. The data hold around 140,000 distinct CDR3 sequences, with 10% to 12% observed a single time. Remarks on this clonotype: The antigen is not known.

Study results and caveats: As for the disease-linked clones, they showed a CD8+ phenotype and occurred at relatively low frequencies in peripheral blood. Reports say disease-linked clones showed up significantly more in matched ankylosing spondylitis synovial fluid.

This chain connects TRBV5-1 to TRBJ2-1, with TRBD2 identical over 11 bases. Sequencing was carried out using blood, either unsorted or a sorted T cell fraction (not recorded which). This TCR came from a female donor with ankylosing spondylitis or in good health (not recorded which). The CDR3 spells CASSYPSGGYNEQFF. CDR3 bases: TGCGCCAGCAGCTACCCTAGCGGGGGGTACAATGAGCAGTTCTTC.